Sequencing of this T cell receptor beta chain was carried out in a study of blood T cell dynamics during melanoma immunotherapy. At the level of the study: Metastatic melanoma patients received first-line pembrolizumab or nivolumab plus ipilimumab. Study outcomes and limitations: Clones driving repertoire changes may be melanoma-specific or general immune activation.

Time point indicated: week 3, after first cycle of checkpoint inhibitor. Apart from a couple of fast progressors, RECIST 1.1 response was judged 12 weeks post-infusion. Prior systemic cancer therapy, immunosuppressant use and other active malignancies excluded patients. A few counts support this clone. Its cognate antigen is unknown. Assay used: immunoSEQ multiplex PCR; TCRdb lists only in-frame clones, some missing. The table shows approximately 14,000 clones, with about nine tenths occurring only once. Germline V gene lookup returns CDR1 SGDLS and CDR2 YYNGEE. The CDR3 is 14 amino acids. The J segment lost 5 bases and the V segment lost 4 bases, leaving 5 bases of the junction unmatched.

The source is a human donor with melanoma. The sample was blood, taken from a patient treated with checkpoint blockade. This sequence joins TRBV9 and TRBJ2-1, with TRBD2 matching over 8 bases. CDR3: CASSTPGLDNEQFF. The DNA for the CDR3 is TGTGCCAGCAGCACCCCGGGACTAGACAATGAGCAGTTCTTC.